This passage covers 7 T cell receptor beta chains from one sample sequenced in a study of cytomegalovirus exposure and HLA in healthy donors. Primers included in the PCR were 60 Vbeta and 13 Jbeta primers. Profiled with immunoSEQ multiplex PCR; TCRdb holds only in-frame clones, not every one. The data contain about 180,000 clones, about 80% of them singletons. Sequences were obtained from PBMCs. These receptor sequences come from a man aged 40-49 years in good health and CMV-seropositive.

The rearrangement uses TRBV18 and TRBJ2-5, with TRBD1 identical over 9 bases. The CDR3 is made up of 15 amino acids. Germline loops: CDR1 KGHSH, CDR2 LQKENI. V lost 0 bases and J lost 6; bases outside the gene matches: 5. The CDR3 DNA sequence: TGTGCCAGCTCACCACCCGGACAGGGGACGAAGACCCAGTACTTC. Its translation is CASSPPGQGTKTQYF.

This chain's CDR3 is CASTTTGRQVSGNTIYF. CDR3 bases: TGTGCCAGCACCACCACCGGACGACAGGTCTCTGGAAACACCATATATTTT. This rearrangement joins TRBV9 to TRBJ1-3; perhaps TRBD1 as D (6 bases). Germline V gene data show CDR1 as SGDLS and CDR2 as YYNGEE. The length of the CDR3 is 17 residues. Trimming took off 6 bases at V and 0 bases at J, with 19 bases between the two ends.

This chain connects TRBV18 to TRBJ2-2, with 8 bases that match TRBD1. From germline, CDR1 is KGHSH and CDR2 LQKENI. The J segment lost 5 bases and the V segment lost 6 bases, leaving 8 bases of the junction unmatched. This CDR3 comprises 15 residues. The CDR3 loop is CASSKLQGVTGELFF. CDR3 DNA: TGTGCCAGCTCTAAGCTACAGGGGGTGACCGGGGAGCTGTTTTTT.

This chain connects TRBV10-3 to TRBJ1-5; TRBD1 aligns across 10 bases. The V segment lost 4 bases and the J segment 2 bases; nucleotides outside the gene matches: 2. This CDR3 comprises 15 residues. Germline CDR1 and CDR2: ENHRY and SYGVKD. The CDR3 sequence is CAISATGGGNQPQHF. The CDR3 DNA is TGTGCCATCAGTGCGACAGGGGGCGGCAATCAGCCCCAGCATTTT.

This rearrangement joins TRBV5-6 to TRBJ2-4; 7 nucleotides match TRBD1. The junction had 4 bases not matched to a gene; V was cut back by 4 bases and J by 6 bases. The CDR3 contains 13 residues. Germline lookup yields CDR1 SGHDT and CDR2 YYEEEE. The CDR3 DNA reads as TGTGCCAGCAGCCGGGGACAGAGAAACATTCAGTACTTC. Translation: CASSRGQRNIQYF.

This clone was counted between two and nine times. This rearrangement joins TRBV27 to TRBJ2-2, with D tentatively TRBD1 (5 bases). V lost 5 bases and J 7 bases, leaving 8 bases between the germline ends. Germline CDR1 is MNHEY and CDR2 is SMNVEV (reference sequence). The CDR3 runs 12 residues. CDR3 DNA: TGTGCCAGCAGTCCCCAGGGCGGGGAGCTGTTTTTT. It is translated as CASSPQGGELFF.

This rearrangement joins TRBV20-1 to TRBJ1-2; D unclear. The CDR3 spans 11 residues. The germline gives CDR1 DFQATT, CDR2 SNEGSKA (reference sequence). The V end was cut by 2 bases, the J end by 2 bases, with 3 bases between. The CDR3 nucleotides are TGCAGTGCTAGATTAAACTATGGCTACACCTTC. Its protein is CSARLNYGYTF.